This TCR beta chain was recovered during a study of T cells after somatic rescue of genetic block. J was trimmed by 6 bases and V by 5 bases; bases with no gene match: 7. CDR1 and CDR2 (germline): LNHDA, SQIVND (reference sequence). The CDR3 sequence is 14 residues long. Only in-frame clones appear in the TCRdb table, and some are missing; sequencing was by immunoSEQ multiplex PCR. The sample consists of about 88,000 clones, 80% to 90% of them appearing once. The chain employs TRBV19 and TRBJ2-1; 7 bases line up with TRBD2. Sequencing input: peripheral blood mononuclear cells (PBMCs). This clonotype was obtained from a woman aged 18-35 years. CDR3 DNA sequence: TGTGCCAGTAGTGTCCCGGGACTATTCAATGAGCAGTTCTTC. Its protein product is CASSVPGLFNEQFF.